The 10 T cell receptor beta chains below come from one sample, sequenced in a study of neurological immune-mediated disorders. MiXCR, applied by TCRdb to the 5' RACE reads, yields one record per CDR3 protein. The sample holds 50,000 to 70,000 distinct CDR3 sequences, 12% seen once. Material: PBMCs. The origin of the receptors is a woman aged 60 to 75 with HTLV-1-associated myelopathy (HAM/TSP).

This clonotype was counted ten times or more. The chain carries TRBV29-1 and TRBJ2-5; 7 bases map to TRBD2. After removal of 6 bases from V and 5 bases from J, the junction contained 6 bases not matched to a gene. Germline V gene data show CDR1 as SQVTM and CDR2 as ANQGSEA. The CDR3 consists of 12 residues. The CDR3 sequence is CSVPTSWETQYF. The CDR3 DNA follows: TGCAGCGTGCCGACTAGCTGGGAGACCCAGTACTTC.

This clonotype was seen repeatedly, ten times or more. V and J are TRBV7-9 and TRBJ2-5; TRBD2 matches 9 bases. The CDR3 runs to 14 residues. Looked up from germline, CDR1 is SEHNR and CDR2 is FQNEAQ (reference sequence). V lost 8 bases, J lost 4 bases, and 8 bases stayed unmatched. CDR3 in DNA: TGTGCCAGCTCCCGGACTAGCGAGGGAGAGACCCAGTACTTC. Translation: CASSRTSEGETQYF.

The sample holds many counts of this clonotype. The rearrangement uses TRBV25-1 and TRBJ1-1; the D gene is possibly TRBD1 (5 bases). The germline V gene encodes CDR1 MGHDK and CDR2 SYGVNS. This CDR3 contains 13 residues. Trimming pared 6 bases from V and 1 base from J, leaving 9 bases between. This chain's CDR3 is CASSRTGNTEAFF. The CDR3 nucleotides read TGTGCCAGCAGCCGAACAGGGAACACTGAAGCTTTCTTT.

Many counts were recorded for this clonotype. J is TRBJ2-7 and V is TRBV10-3; 7 positions agree with TRBD2. With 4 bases clipped from V and 6 bases from J, the junction kept 3 bases outside the gene matches. This CDR3 is built from 12 residues. Germline V gene lookup returns CDR1 ENHRY and CDR2 SYGVKD. This CDR3 reads CAISGGGSEQYF. The CDR3 DNA sequence: TGTGCCATCAGTGGGGGGGGATCCGAGCAGTACTTC.

The chain is built from TRBV24-1 and TRBJ2-3, with TRBD2 as a possible D gene (6 bases). CDR1 and CDR2 (germline): KGHDR, SFDVKD. The CDR3 length is 12 residues. V lost 3 bases and J 6 bases, leaving 6 bases between the germline ends. The CDR3 nucleotides read TGTGCCACCAGTGATCGGGGGGATACGCAGTATTTT. Encoded protein: CATSDRGDTQYF.

This clonotype was found many times. The chain combines TRBV12-3 or TRBV12-4 with TRBJ2-5; 8 bases are shared with TRBD1. The V segment lost 5 bases and the J segment 0 bases; nucleotides outside the gene matches: 8. The CDR3 has 16 amino acids. The CDR3 here is CASSPGQGTNQETQYF. The CDR3 DNA sequence: TGTGCCAGCAGTCCTGGACAGGGAACTAACCAAGAGACCCAGTACTTC.

The chain has TRBV4-1 and TRBJ2-3; either TRBD1 or TRBD2 may supply D (6 bases each). CDR3 length: 17 residues. V was shortened by 0 bases and J by 0 bases, with 13 bases between the two germline ends. Germline values: CDR1 MGHRA, CDR2 YSYEKL. This CDR3 is CASSQEGGGLSTDTQYF. CDR3 in DNA: TGCGCCAGCAGCCAAGAGGGGGGCGGGTTAAGCACAGATACGCAGTATTTT.

This clonotype was counted at least ten times. The rearrangement links TRBV2 to TRBJ1-1; tentatively, D is TRBD1 (5 bases). The CDR3 extends over 13 amino acids. The germline V gene encodes CDR1 SNHLY and CDR2 FYNNEI. Trimming stripped 8 bases from V and 1 base from J, with 11 bases between. CDR3 loop: CASADTPNTEAFF. CDR3 DNA sequence: TGTGCCAGCGCGGACACCCCGAACACTGAAGCTTTCTTT.

This clonotype occurred many times. The gene calls are TRBV15 and TRBJ2-5; D tentatively reads TRBD1 or TRBD2 (5 bases each). V was cut by 4 bases and J by 5 bases, with 20 bases left in between. Looked up from germline, CDR1 is LNHNV and CDR2 is YYDKDF (reference sequence). The CDR3 runs 16 residues. CDR3 in amino acids: CATSTAPGRGSETQYF. Written as DNA, the CDR3 is TGTGCCACCAGCACTGCCCCGGGACGCGGTTCGGAGACCCAGTACTTC.

To note about this clonotype: Its ends do not fully match the called genes, so a read error is possible. The chain combines TRBV5-6 with TRBJ2-3; tentative D call: TRBD2 (6 bases). The CDR3 is made up of 17 amino acids. CDR1 is SGHDT and CDR2 is YYEEEE in the germline V gene. The CDR3 spells CASSSVAGGLSKDTQYF. CDR3 nucleotides: TGTGCCAGCAGCTCCGTAGCAGGAGGGCTTAGCAAAGATACGCAGTATTTT.